This T cell receptor beta chain was identified during a study of human T cells and chemical hapten exposure. Time point in this sample: patch test 2, 6 weeks after DPC sensitization. Treatment in this sample: therapeutic diphenylcyclopropenone sensitization with weekly scalp DPC. TCRdb reanalysed the RACE reads using MiXCR and keeps one entry per CDR3 protein. The repertoire consists of about 82,000 distinct CDR3 sequences, with less than 8% occurring once and the leading ten covering 1.3%. This clonotype was found many times. The junction had 10 bases not matched to a gene; V was cut back by 4 bases and J by 3 bases. The V gene's germline CDR1 is SGHRS and CDR2 YFSETQ. CDR3 length: 16 residues.

The rearrangement links TRBV5-1 to TRBJ2-3; TRBD1 aligns across 8 bases. This TCR derives from a woman in her 30s with alopecia areata. Some clones in this sample may be carry-over from other donors' samples. The starting material was whole blood, obtained in connection with sensitization to the hapten diphenylcyclopropenone (DPC). The CDR3 bases are TGCGCCAGCAGCGGGCAAGGACAGGGCGGGACAGATACGCAGTATTTT. It codes for CASSGQGQGGTDTQYF.